These 26 T cell receptor beta chains originate from one sample sequenced in a study of shared clonotypes between healthy human individuals. Positively selected for CCR7, the CD45RO-negative cells used as naive CD8 cells excluded terminally differentiated effector memory CD45RA+ cells. Measured with immunoSEQ multiplex PCR; TCRdb has only the in-frame clones, and not every one. Among around 2,000,000 clones listed, about 92% were seen once. The sample taken for sequencing was naive CD8+ T cells from PBMCs. These TCRs come from a man younger than 35 in good health. Some clones in this sample may be carry-over from other donors' samples.

The V and J genes are TRBV4-1 and TRBJ2-2, with TRBD1 matching over 10 bases. Unmatched junction bases numbered 7, after V lost 0 bases and J lost 6 bases. Germline V lookup: CDR1 MGHRA, CDR2 YSYEKL. This CDR3 is built from 17 residues. As DNA, the CDR3 is TGCGCCAGCAGCCAAGAGGCCGGGACAGGGGTACCCGGGGAGCTGTTTTTT. Residues: CASSQEAGTGVPGELFF.

The chain recombines TRBV19 with TRBJ2-1; no clear D gene. Trimming removed 5 bases at V and 7 bases at J, with 12 bases between. Germline V CDR1 and CDR2: LNHDA, SQIVND (reference sequence). The CDR3 has 13 amino acids. In nucleotides, the CDR3 is TGTGCCAGTAGTCCCCTACTCTCGAATGAGCAGTTCTTC. This gives the protein CASSPLLSNEQFF. Full variable domain (rest looked up from reference TRBV19 and TRBJ2-1): DGGITQSPKYLFRKEGQNVTLSCEQNLNHDAMYWYRQDPGQGLRLIYYSQIVNDFQKGDIAEGYSVSREKKESFPLTVTSAQKNPTAFYLCASSPLLSNEQFFGPGTRLTVL.

This clone was counted a few times. V usage is TRBV7-9 and J usage is TRBJ1-2, with TRBD1 matching 9 bases. The CDR3 loop spans 13 amino acids. V shed 5 bases, J shed 6 bases, and the junction held 4 bases outside the gene matches. Germline CDR1 is SEHNR and CDR2 is FQNEAQ (reference sequence). CDR3 sequence reads: CASSTGGVNGYTF. The DNA of the CDR3 is TGTGCCAGCAGCACAGGGGGCGTCAATGGCTACACCTTC.

This clone occurred a few times. CDR3 DNA sequence: TGTGCCTGGAGTGTAAAGACCACGGAGCCGAAAAACATTCAGTACTTC. This gives the protein CAWSVKTTEPKNIQYF. The chain links TRBV30 to TRBJ2-4; no clear D. V was trimmed by 0 bases and J by 4 bases, leaving 16 bases between them. This CDR3 contains 16 residues. The germline V gene has CDR1 GTSNPN and CDR2 SVGIG (reference sequence).

The chain is built from TRBV2 and TRBJ2-7; 8 nucleotides match TRBD2. From germline, CDR1 is SNHLY and CDR2 FYNNEI. CDR3 length equals 16 residues. V lost 1 base and J lost 4; bases outside the gene matches: 9. In nucleotides, the CDR3 is TGTGCCAGCAGTGAAGAGCCAGCGGGAGTTATTTACGAGCAGTACTTC. This translates into CASSEEPAGVIYEQYF.

V and J are TRBV29-1 and TRBJ1-2; 8 bases align to TRBD1. V was pared by 5 bases and J by 2 bases, with 4 bases of the junction left unmatched. The CDR3 length is 13 residues. Germline CDR1 and CDR2: SQVTM and ANQGSEA. CDR3 loop: CSVSGGANYGYTF. The CDR3 DNA follows: TGCAGCGTTTCAGGGGGCGCCAACTATGGCTACACCTTC.

The gene calls are TRBV28 and TRBJ1-1; D is undetermined. CDR1 MDHEN and CDR2 SYDVKM come from the germline V gene. The CDR3 loop spans 12 amino acids. V was pared by 7 bases and J by 5 bases, with 11 bases between. CDR3 region: CASTFGKTEAFF. The CDR3 coding sequence is TGTGCCAGCACATTTGGGAAGACTGAAGCTTTCTTT. The variable domain in full, with the rest retrieved from reference TRBV28 and TRBJ1-1, is DVKVTQSSRYLVKRTGEKVFLECVQDMDHENMFWYRQDPGLGLRLIYFSYDVKMKEKGDIPEGYSVSREKKERFSLILESASTNQTSMYLCASTFGKTEAFFGQGTRLTVV.

The V and J genes are TRBV7-2 and TRBJ2-7; no firm D call. The CDR3 length is 12 residues. Per germline, CDR1 SGHTA and CDR2 FQGNSA. Trimming cost V 5 bases and J 3 bases, with 8 bases left between them. DNA for the CDR3: TGTGCCAGCAGCCTCAGACACTACGAGCAGTACTTC. Its translation: CASSLRHYEQYF.

V and J are TRBV27 and TRBJ2-7; possibly TRBD2 for D (6 bases). The CDR3 is 14 amino acids. The germline V gene has CDR1 MNHEY and CDR2 SMNVEV (reference sequence). The V gene lost 0 bases and the J gene lost 5 bases, with 11 bases spanning the gap. CDR3 in DNA: TGTGCCAGCAGTTTATCAAGCGGGTGGGACGAGCAGTACTTC. Translated, it gives CASSLSSGWDEQYF.

As DNA, the CDR3 is TGTGCCAGCCACCAGGGGCCAGGGACTAGCGGATACGAGCAGTACTTC. Encoded protein: CASHQGPGTSGYEQYF. The chain couples TRBV7-6 to TRBJ2-7; 11 nucleotides line up with TRBD2. V shed 8 bases, J shed 4 bases, and the junction held 13 bases outside the gene matches. The CDR3 is made up of 16 amino acids. CDR1 is SGHVS and CDR2 is FNYEAQ in the germline V gene.

The V and J genes are TRBV27 and TRBJ2-7; tentatively, D is TRBD1 or TRBD2 (6 bases each). The germline V gene has CDR1 MNHEY and CDR2 SMNVEV (reference sequence). The V and J ends lost 3 bases and 5 bases respectively, with 14 bases between them. There are 14 residues in the CDR3. The CDR3 DNA sequence: TGTGCCAGCAGTTTTGGTCGGGGGCTCCACGAGCAGTACTTC. Amino acid sequence: CASSFGRGLHEQYF.

The chain uses TRBV27 and TRBJ2-1, with D unresolved. Trimming took off 5 bases at V and 3 bases at J, with 8 bases between the two ends. Germline V lookup: CDR1 MNHEY, CDR2 SMNVEV (reference sequence). CDR3 size: 13 residues. CDR3 residues: CASSMGGYNEQFF. The DNA for the CDR3 is TGTGCCAGCAGTATGGGCGGCTACAATGAGCAGTTCTTC.

The CDR3 DNA sequence: TGTGCCAGCAGTAGCGTAGCGGCCAACTACGAGCAGTACTTC. Its translation is CASSSVAANYEQYF. The chain employs TRBV27 and TRBJ2-7, with a weak D call TRBD2 (6 bases). From germline, CDR1 is MNHEY and CDR2 SMNVEV (reference sequence). The CDR3 runs 14 residues. With 5 bases removed from V and 3 bases from J, the gap between germline ends came to 14 bases.

The chain employs TRBV7-6 and TRBJ2-1; D possibly corresponds to TRBD1 (6 bases). The germline V gene has CDR1 SGHVS and CDR2 FNYEAQ. The CDR3 covers 13 residues. V shed 5 bases and J shed 7 bases, with 12 bases lying between them. As DNA, the CDR3 is TGTGCCAGCAGCCAAGACAGGACGAATGAGCAGTTCTTC. This codes for CASSQDRTNEQFF.

J is TRBJ2-3 and V is TRBV4-2, with TRBD2 identical over 8 bases. J gave up 8 bases and V 6 bases, and 10 bases lay outside the gene matches. The CDR3 length is 14 residues. The germline V gene encodes CDR1 LGHNA and CDR2 YNFKEQ. CDR3 in DNA: TGTGCCAGCAGTCCCGGGAGGGGAACCGTTACGCAGTATTTT. Protein sequence: CASSPGRGTVTQYF.

The CDR3 nucleotides are TGTGCCAGTAGAAGTATTTTTTCGGGACTACCCGGGGAGCTGTTTTTT. Protein sequence: CASRSIFSGLPGELFF. This chain connects TRBV19 to TRBJ2-2; TRBD2 agrees at 7 bases. J lost 6 bases, V lost 6 bases, and 13 bases had no gene match. The germline V gene has CDR1 LNHDA and CDR2 SQIVND (reference sequence). This CDR3 has 16 amino acids.

Worth noting for this clone: Within the sample, other DNA sequences also encode this same CDR3. The CDR3 here is CASSMGGPYNEQFF. In DNA form, the CDR3 reads TGTGCCAGTAGTATGGGCGGCCCCTACAATGAGCAGTTCTTC. The rearrangement joins TRBV19 to TRBJ2-1; D is ambiguous. V was shortened by 3 bases and J by 2 bases, with 8 bases between the two germline ends. This CDR3 region has 14 residues. The germline CDR1 and CDR2 sequences are LNHDA and SQIVND (reference sequence).

The rearrangement joins TRBV7-2 to TRBJ2-1, with no clear D. The germline gives CDR1 SGHTA, CDR2 FQGNSA. Trimming took off 4 bases at V and 5 bases at J, with 12 bases between the two ends. The CDR3 is made up of 14 amino acids. CDR3 coding DNA: TGTGCCAGCAGCTCCAGGCGGAAGAACAATGAGCAGTTCTTC. Protein product: CASSSRRKNNEQFF.

This chain connects TRBV5-6 to TRBJ2-4; no clear D. V was trimmed by 0 bases and J by 0 bases, leaving 13 bases between them. The CDR3 totals 17 residues. From germline, CDR1 is SGHDT and CDR2 YYEEEE. For the CDR3, the DNA is TGTGCCAGCAGCTTGGCCGATTATATGTTAGCCAAAAACATTCAGTACTTC. Residues: CASSLADYMLAKNIQYF.

The V call is TRBV5-1, the J call TRBJ1-2; D perhaps matches TRBD1 (5 bases). Trimming removed 0 bases from V and 4 bases from J, with 10 bases in between. This CDR3 contains 14 residues. Per germline, CDR1 SGHRS and CDR2 YFSETQ. CDR3 amino acids: CASSLGGRGYGYTF. For the CDR3, the DNA is TGCGCCAGCAGCTTGGGGGGCCGGGGCTATGGCTACACCTTC.

This clone was seen just once. This rearrangement joins TRBV15 to TRBJ2-1, with 10 bases lining up with TRBD2. The CDR3 loop spans 14 amino acids. Losses at the gene ends were 3 bases for V and 8 bases for J; bases not matched to a gene: 4. CDR1 LNHNV and CDR2 YYDKDF come from the germline V gene (reference sequence). CDR3 residues: CATSSASGRYEQFF. CDR3 sequence (DNA): TGTGCCACCAGCAGCGCTAGCGGGAGATATGAGCAGTTCTTC.

About this clone itself: This may be a read error: a much more frequent sequence differs by one nucleotide. This chain uses TRBV6-7 with TRBJ1-5; D is ambiguous. Being an ORF, TRBV6-7 has a function that is uncertain. V was shortened by 2 bases and J by 4 bases, with 3 bases between the two germline ends. This CDR3 region has 12 residues. The DNA for the CDR3 is TGTGCCAGCAGTTACCTAAATCAGCCCCAGCATTTT. Translation gives CASSYLNQPQHF.

The chain combines TRBV30 with TRBJ2-2; no reliable D call. Per germline, CDR1 GTSNPN and CDR2 SVGIG (reference sequence). Trimming stripped 3 bases from V and 5 bases from J, with 10 bases between. The CDR3 runs 13 residues. CDR3 sequence: CAWSLVSTGELFF. CDR3 nucleotide sequence: TGTGCCTGGAGCCTAGTATCTACCGGGGAGCTGTTTTTT.

J is TRBJ2-7 and V is TRBV28, with D perhaps assigned TRBD1 or TRBD2 (6 bases each). This CDR3 has 15 residues. The V and J ends lost 7 bases and 4 bases respectively, with 20 bases between them. Germline CDR1 reads MDHEN; CDR2 reads SYDVKM. In DNA, the CDR3 is TGTGCCAGCAACCTGGGGGGCAGTGGAACTTACGAGCAGTACTTC. Its protein product is CASNLGGSGTYEQYF.

This chain connects TRBV2 to TRBJ2-4, with 8 bases fitting TRBD1. The CDR3 covers 18 residues. Germline V lookup: CDR1 SNHLY, CDR2 FYNNEI. The ends lost 0 bases at V and 2 bases at J; junction bases unmatched: 9. Here the CDR3 reads CASSEAWTGRGPKNIQYF. The CDR3 DNA is TGTGCCAGCAGTGAAGCTTGGACAGGGCGAGGGCCCAAAAACATTCAGTACTTC. The full variable domain, in which reference TRBV2 and TRBJ2-4 provide the parts outside the CDR3, is EPEVTQTPSHQVTQMGQEVILRCVPISNHLYFYWYRQILGQKVEFLVSFYNNEISEKSEIFDDQFSVERPDGSNFTLKIRSTKLEDSAMYFCASSEAWTGRGPKNIQYFGAGTRLSVL.

The chain uses TRBV5-6 and TRBJ1-2, with TRBD1 as a possible D gene (5 bases). Germline lookup yields CDR1 SGHDT and CDR2 YYEEEE. This CDR3 has 16 amino acids. Trimming shortened V by 7 bases and J by 2 bases, and 21 bases separated the two germline ends. CDR3 DNA sequence: TGTGCCAGCGCCAGATCAGGACAAAATTTCAACTATGGCTACACCTTC. It encodes CASARSGQNFNYGYTF.